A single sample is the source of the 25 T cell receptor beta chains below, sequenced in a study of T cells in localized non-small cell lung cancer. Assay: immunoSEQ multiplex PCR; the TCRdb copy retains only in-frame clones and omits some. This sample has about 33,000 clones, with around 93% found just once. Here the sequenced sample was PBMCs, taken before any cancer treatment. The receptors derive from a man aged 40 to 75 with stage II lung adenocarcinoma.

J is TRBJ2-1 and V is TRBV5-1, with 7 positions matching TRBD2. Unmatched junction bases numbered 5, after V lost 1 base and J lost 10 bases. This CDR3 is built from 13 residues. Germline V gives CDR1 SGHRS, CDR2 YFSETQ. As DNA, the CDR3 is TGCGCCAGCAGCTTGTTTGCGGGAGAAGAGCAGTTCTTC. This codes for CASSLFAGEEQFF.

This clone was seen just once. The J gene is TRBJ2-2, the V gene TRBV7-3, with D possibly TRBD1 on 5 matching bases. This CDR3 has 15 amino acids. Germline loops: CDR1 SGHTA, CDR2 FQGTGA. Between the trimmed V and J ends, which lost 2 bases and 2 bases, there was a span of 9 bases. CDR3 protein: CASSLCRANTGELFF. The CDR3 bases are TGTGCCAGCAGCTTATGCAGGGCCAACACCGGGGAGCTGTTTTTT.

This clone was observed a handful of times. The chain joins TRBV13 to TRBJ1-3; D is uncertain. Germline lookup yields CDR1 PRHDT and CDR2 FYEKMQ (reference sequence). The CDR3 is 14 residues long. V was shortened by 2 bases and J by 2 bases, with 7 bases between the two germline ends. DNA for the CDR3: TGTGCCAGCAGCTTACCGCAGCCTGGAAACACCATATATTTT. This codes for CASSLPQPGNTIYF. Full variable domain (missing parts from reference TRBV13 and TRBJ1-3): AAGVIQSPRHLIKEKRETATLKCYPIPRHDTVYWYQQGPGQDPQFLISFYEKMQSDKGSIPDRFSAQQFSDYHSELNMSSLELGDSALYFCASSLPQPGNTIYFGEGSWLTVV.

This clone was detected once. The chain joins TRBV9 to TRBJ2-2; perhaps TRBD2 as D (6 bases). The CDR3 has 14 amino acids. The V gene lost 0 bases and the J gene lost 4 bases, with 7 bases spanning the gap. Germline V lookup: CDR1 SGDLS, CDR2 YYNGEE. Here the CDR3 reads CASSVDGGTGELFF. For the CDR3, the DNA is TGTGCCAGCAGCGTAGACGGGGGCACCGGGGAGCTGTTTTTT.

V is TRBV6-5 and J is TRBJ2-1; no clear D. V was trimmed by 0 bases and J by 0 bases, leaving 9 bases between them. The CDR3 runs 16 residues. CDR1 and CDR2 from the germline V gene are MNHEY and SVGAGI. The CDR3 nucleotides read TGTGCCAGCAGTTACTCAGGCGGCGTCTCCTACAATGAGCAGTTCTTC. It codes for CASSYSGGVSYNEQFF.

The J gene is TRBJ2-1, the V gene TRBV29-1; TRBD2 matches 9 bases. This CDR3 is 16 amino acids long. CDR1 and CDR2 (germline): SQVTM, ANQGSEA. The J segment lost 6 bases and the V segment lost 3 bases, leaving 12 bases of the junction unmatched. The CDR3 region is CSVEPSGKGVRNEQFF. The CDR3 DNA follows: TGCAGCGTTGAGCCTAGCGGGAAGGGTGTTCGCAATGAGCAGTTCTTC.

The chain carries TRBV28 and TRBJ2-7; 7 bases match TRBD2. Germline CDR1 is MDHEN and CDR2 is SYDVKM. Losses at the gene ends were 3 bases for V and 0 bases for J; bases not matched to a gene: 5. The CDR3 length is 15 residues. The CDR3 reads CASSFASSGSYEQYF. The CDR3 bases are TGTGCCAGCAGTTTCGCGTCTAGCGGCTCCTACGAGCAGTACTTC.

CDR3 DNA: TGCGCCAGCAGCCGGGGACAGACGAGCTCCTACGAGCAGTACTTC. Protein product: CASSRGQTSSYEQYF. This rearrangement joins TRBV5-1 to TRBJ2-7, with 7 bases matching TRBD1. This CDR3 comprises 15 residues. V was pared by 4 bases and J by 0 bases, with 7 bases of the junction left unmatched. Germline assignment: CDR1 SGHRS and CDR2 YFSETQ. The full variable domain, rest sourced from reference TRBV5-1 and TRBJ2-7, is KAGVTQTPRYLIKTRGQQVTLSCSPISGHRSVSWYQQTPGQGLQFLFEYFSETQRNKGNFPGRFSGRQFSNSRSEMNVSTLELGDSALYLCASSRGQTSSYEQYFGPGTRLTVT.

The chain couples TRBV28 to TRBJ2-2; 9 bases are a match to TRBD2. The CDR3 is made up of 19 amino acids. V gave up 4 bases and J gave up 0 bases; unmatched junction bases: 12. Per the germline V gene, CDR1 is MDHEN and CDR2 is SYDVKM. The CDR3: CASSSKLLTSGANTGELFF. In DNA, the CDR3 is TGTGCCAGCAGTTCCAAACTCCTGACTAGCGGAGCGAACACCGGGGAGCTGTTTTTT.

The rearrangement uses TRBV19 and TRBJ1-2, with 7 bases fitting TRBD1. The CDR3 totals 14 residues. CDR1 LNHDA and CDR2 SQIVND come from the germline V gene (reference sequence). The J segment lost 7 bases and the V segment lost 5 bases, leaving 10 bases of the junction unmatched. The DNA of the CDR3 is TGTGCCAGTAGTTCATCGACAGGGCATGTTGGCTACACCTTC. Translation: CASSSSTGHVGYTF.

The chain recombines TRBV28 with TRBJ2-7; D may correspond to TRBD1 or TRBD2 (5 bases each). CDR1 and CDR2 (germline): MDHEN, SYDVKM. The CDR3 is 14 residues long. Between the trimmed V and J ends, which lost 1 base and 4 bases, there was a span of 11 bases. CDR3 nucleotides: TGTGCCAGCAGTTTATTCGGGACCATATACGAGCAGTACTTC. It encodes CASSLFGTIYEQYF.

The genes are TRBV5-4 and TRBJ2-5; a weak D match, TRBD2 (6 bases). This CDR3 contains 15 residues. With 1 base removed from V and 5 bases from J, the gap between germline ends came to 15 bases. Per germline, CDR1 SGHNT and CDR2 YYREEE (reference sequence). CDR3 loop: CASSLYVPSGETQYF. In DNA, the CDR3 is TGTGCCAGCAGCTTGTATGTGCCCAGCGGGGAGACCCAGTACTTC.

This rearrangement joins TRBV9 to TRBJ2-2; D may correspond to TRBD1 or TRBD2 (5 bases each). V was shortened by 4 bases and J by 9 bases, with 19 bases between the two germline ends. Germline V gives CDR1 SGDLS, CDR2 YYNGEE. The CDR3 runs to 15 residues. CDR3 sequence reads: CASSPTGTPHRELFF. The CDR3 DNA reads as TGTGCCAGCAGCCCGACCGGGACCCCTCACCGGGAGCTGTTTTTT.

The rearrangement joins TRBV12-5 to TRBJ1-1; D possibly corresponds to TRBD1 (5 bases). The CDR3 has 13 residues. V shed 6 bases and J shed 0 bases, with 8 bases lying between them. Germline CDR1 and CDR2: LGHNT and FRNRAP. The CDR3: CASGNRMNTEAFF. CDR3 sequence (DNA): TGTGCTAGTGGGAACAGGATGAACACTGAAGCTTTCTTT.

The CDR3 DNA follows: TGTGCCAGCAGCCCGGACAGGGTCTATCTGAATGAGCAGTTCTTC. Protein product: CASSPDRVYLNEQFF. V usage is TRBV6-1 and J usage is TRBJ2-1; the match to TRBD1 covers 8 bases. CDR1 is MNHNS and CDR2 is SASEGT in the germline V gene. With 6 bases clipped from V and 7 bases from J, the junction kept 11 bases outside the gene matches. This CDR3 is built from 15 residues.

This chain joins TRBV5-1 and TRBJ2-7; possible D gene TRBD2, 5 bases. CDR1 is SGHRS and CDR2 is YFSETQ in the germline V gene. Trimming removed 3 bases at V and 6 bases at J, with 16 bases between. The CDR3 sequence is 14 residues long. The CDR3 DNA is TGCGCCAGCAGCTACAACGACGGAGGAGGCGAGCAGTACTTC. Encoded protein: CASSYNDGGGEQYF.

The DNA of the CDR3 is TGTGCCAGCAGCCCCCAACAGGGGACGTACGAGCAGTACTTC. Translated: CASSPQQGTYEQYF. The gene calls are TRBV5-5 and TRBJ2-7, with 7 bases identical to TRBD1. CDR3 length: 14 residues. Germline lookup yields CDR1 SGHKS and CDR2 YYEKEE (reference sequence). J lost 4 bases, V lost 4 bases, and 8 bases had no gene match.

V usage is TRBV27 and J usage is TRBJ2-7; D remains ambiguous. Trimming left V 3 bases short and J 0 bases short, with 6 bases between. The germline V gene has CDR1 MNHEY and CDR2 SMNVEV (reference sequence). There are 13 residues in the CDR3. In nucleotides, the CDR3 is TGTGCCAGCAGTTTCCAGATCTCCTACGAGCAGTACTTC. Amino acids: CASSFQISYEQYF.

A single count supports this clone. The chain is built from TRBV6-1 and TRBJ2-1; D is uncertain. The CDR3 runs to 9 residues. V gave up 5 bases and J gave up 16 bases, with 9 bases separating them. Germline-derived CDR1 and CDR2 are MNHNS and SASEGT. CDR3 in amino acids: CASSFYRFF. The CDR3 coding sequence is TGTGCCAGCAGTTTCTACAGATTCTTC.

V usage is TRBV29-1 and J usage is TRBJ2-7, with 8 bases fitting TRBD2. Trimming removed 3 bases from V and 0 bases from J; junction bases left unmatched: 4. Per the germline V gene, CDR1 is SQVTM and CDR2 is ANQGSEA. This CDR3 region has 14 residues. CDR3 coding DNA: TGCAGCGTTGAGGTGAGCGGGAGCTCCTACGAGCAGTACTTC. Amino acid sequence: CSVEVSGSSYEQYF.

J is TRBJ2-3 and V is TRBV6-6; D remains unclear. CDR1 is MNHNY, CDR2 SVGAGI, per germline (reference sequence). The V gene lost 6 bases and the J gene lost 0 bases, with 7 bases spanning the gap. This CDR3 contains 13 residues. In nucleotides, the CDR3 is TGTGCCAGCAGGGCCCCGAGCACAGATACGCAGTATTTT. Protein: CASRAPSTDTQYF.

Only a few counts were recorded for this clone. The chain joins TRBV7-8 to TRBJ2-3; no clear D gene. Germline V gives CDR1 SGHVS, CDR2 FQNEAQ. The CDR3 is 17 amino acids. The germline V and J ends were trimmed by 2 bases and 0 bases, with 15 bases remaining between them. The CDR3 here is CASSLFVEIASTDTQYF. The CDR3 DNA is TGTGCCAGCAGCTTATTCGTAGAAATAGCTAGCACAGATACGCAGTATTTT. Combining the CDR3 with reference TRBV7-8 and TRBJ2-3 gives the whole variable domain GAGVSQSPRYKVAKRGQDVALRCDPISGHVSLFWYQQALGQGPEFLTYFQNEAQLDKSGLPSDRFFAERPEGSVSTLKIQRTQQEDSAVYLCASSLFVEIASTDTQYFGPGTRLTVL.

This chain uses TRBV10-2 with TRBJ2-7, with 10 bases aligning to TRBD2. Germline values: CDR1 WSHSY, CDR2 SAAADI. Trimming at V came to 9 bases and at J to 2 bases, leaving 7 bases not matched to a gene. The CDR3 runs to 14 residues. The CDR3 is CASSPAGGAYEQYF. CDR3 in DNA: TGCGCCAGTTCCCCAGCGGGAGGGGCCTACGAGCAGTACTTC.

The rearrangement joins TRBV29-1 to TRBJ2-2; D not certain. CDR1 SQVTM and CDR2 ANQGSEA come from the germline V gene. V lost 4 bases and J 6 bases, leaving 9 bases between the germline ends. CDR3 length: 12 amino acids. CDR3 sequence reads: CSVVSLAGELFF. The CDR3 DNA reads TGCAGCGTTGTTAGCTTAGCCGGGGAGCTGTTTTTT.

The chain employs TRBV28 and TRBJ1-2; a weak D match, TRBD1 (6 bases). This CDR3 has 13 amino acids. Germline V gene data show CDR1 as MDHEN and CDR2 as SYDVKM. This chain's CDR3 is CAVSQGSNYGYTF. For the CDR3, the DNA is TGTGCGGTATCCCAGGGGTCTAACTATGGCTACACCTTC.